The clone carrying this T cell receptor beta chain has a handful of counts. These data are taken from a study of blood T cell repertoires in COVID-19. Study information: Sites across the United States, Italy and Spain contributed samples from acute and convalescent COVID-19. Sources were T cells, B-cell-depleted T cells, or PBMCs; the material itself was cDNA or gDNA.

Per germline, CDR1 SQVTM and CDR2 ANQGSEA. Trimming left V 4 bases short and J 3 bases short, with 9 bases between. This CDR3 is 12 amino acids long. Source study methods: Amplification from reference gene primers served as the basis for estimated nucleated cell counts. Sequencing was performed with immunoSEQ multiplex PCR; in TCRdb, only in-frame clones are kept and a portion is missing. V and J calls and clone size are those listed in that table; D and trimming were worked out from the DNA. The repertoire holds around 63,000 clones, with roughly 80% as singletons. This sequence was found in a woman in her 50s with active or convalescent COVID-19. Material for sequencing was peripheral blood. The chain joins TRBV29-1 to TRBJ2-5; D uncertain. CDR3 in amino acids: CSVGTEKETQYF. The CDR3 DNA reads TGCAGCGTTGGAACAGAAAAAGAGACCCAGTACTTC.